The present T cell receptor beta chain was sequenced within a study of memory CD4+ T cells and cytomegalovirus serostatus. The junction had 7 bases not matched to a gene; V was cut back by 8 bases and J by 1 base. There are 15 residues in the CDR3. Germline CDR1 SNHLY, CDR2 FYNNEI. The sort gate was single viable CD3+CD4+CD8-CD45RO+ cells for memory CD4+ T cells. Positive selection with CD4 microbeads enriched total CD4+ T cells. Study processing details: Out-of-frame sequences were removed, leaving 2 million to 2.5 million distinct TCRbeta sequences. Produced via immunoSEQ multiplex PCR; TCRdb's table is partial and in-frame only. From that table come the V and J calls and clone size; the DNA was used to work out D and trimming. The table includes 50,000 to 75,000 clones, 75% to 90% detected once. As concerns this clone: Its cognate antigen is unknown.

Whole-study results and caveats: About 40% of the roughly 150 known CMV-associated TCRbeta sequences appeared in CD4+ memory.

The TCR originated in an adult in good health and CMV-seronegative. This sequence joins TRBV2 and TRBJ2-2, with TRBD2 matching over 7 bases. Sequencing was done on a sample of memory CD4+ T cells from blood. CDR3: CASRTGTKNTGELFF. CDR3 DNA: TGTGCCAGCCGAACCGGGACTAAGAACACCGGGGAGCTGTTTTTT.